Listed below are T cell receptor beta chains from one sample, sequenced in a study of blood T cell repertoires in COVID-19. The assay was immunoSEQ multiplex PCR, and TCRdb's table has in-frame clones only and misses some. The sample has tens of thousands of clones, more than 90% seen once; the top ten hold around 9.7%. Sequenced sample: peripheral blood. The source of these receptors is an elderly woman with acute or convalescent COVID-19. The CDR3 runs from the conserved cysteine through the conserved F or W. The order of the fields is V gene, J gene, CDR3 protein.

TRBV7-3	TRBJ2-5	CASSALAGEGETQYF
TRBV5-1	TRBJ2-3	CASSLEGSGTTTDTQYF
TRBV6-2/TRBV6-3	TRBJ2-5	CASSPLGTGGKETQYF
TRBV4-1	TRBJ2-2	CASSVQTSGRAGGELFF
TRBV12-5	TRBJ2-3	CASGFTGQGVMGDTQYF
TRBV6-5	TRBJ1-2	CASSSHGEFYGYTF
TRBV19	TRBJ1-1	CASSIGGPHTEAFF
TRBV6-4	TRBJ1-5	CASSDSTAGQGVQPQHF
TRBV6-5	TRBJ1-6	CATTLAFSYNSPLHF
TRBV27	TRBJ1-2	CASRLTPTTYGYTF
TRBV9	TRBJ1-4	CASSVGAGEKLFF
TRBV7-2	TRBJ1-6	CASSHDRSFYNSPLHF
TRBV5-8	TRBJ1-2	CASSIRRHAGYTF
TRBV5-1	TRBJ2-2	CASSLFGTRAYTGELFF
TRBV5-1	TRBJ2-5	CASSFTGGGPQETQYF
TRBV18	TRBJ2-2	CASSSGQNTGELFF
TRBV10-3	TRBJ1-6	CAIRDTGSSPLHF
TRBV4-1	TRBJ1-5	CASRPDREANQPQHF
TRBV6-5	TRBJ2-1	CASSRLDSDTEQFF
TRBV11-2	TRBJ1-5	CASSPSGDYSNQPQHF
TRBV5-1	TRBJ2-2	CASSLTLRGSELFF
TRBV5-4	TRBJ2-2	CASSPGLGAGELFF
TRBV21-1	TRBJ2-1	CASSKHYNEQFF
TRBV13	TRBJ2-2	CASSLAAGGTGELFF
TRBV18	TRBJ1-1	CASSPQGATEAFF
TRBV15	TRBJ1-5	CATSRAGTVGSQPQHF
TRBV7-2	TRBJ1-5	CASSLDGGANQPQHF
TRBV4-1	TRBJ2-7	CASSHGLAGSYEQYF
TRBV7-2	TRBJ2-7	CATSYEAGVSYEQYF
TRBV30	TRBJ2-5	CAWSLSYQETQYF
TRBV2	TRBJ2-7	CASRRESYEQYF
TRBV30	TRBJ2-5	CAWKPGQGISETQYF
TRBV4-1	TRBJ1-5	CASSQWINFGTAPAGHQPQHF
TRBV5-1	TRBJ1-3	CASSLGSQSSGNTIYF
TRBV7-9	TRBJ2-7	CASGWDYLPYEQYF
TRBV2	TRBJ1-4	CASSESRQGEEKLFF
TRBV3-1/TRBV3-2	TRBJ1-1	CASSRGGGENTEAFF